The 13 T cell receptor beta chains below all came from one sample that was sequenced in a study of tissue T cells after allogeneic stem cell transplantation. Produced via immunoSEQ multiplex PCR; TCRdb's table is partial and in-frame only. The table has more than 9,000 clones, 60% to 80% seen once. This material consisted of tissue from the stomach, taken at autopsy. The source of these receptors is a male donor aged 60 or over with lung cancer.

This chain links TRBV3-1 (or the pseudogene TRBV3-2) with TRBJ2-3; no reliable D call. CDR3 size: 14 residues. Germline CDR1 is LGHDT and CDR2 is YNNKEL (reference sequence). V was pared by 1 base and J by 2 bases, with 7 bases between. The CDR3 region is CASSQGVNTDTQYF. DNA for the CDR3: TGTGCCAGCAGCCAAGGGGTCAACACAGATACGCAGTATTTT.

V is TRBV30 and J is TRBJ1-6; TRBD1 agrees at 7 bases. V gave up 5 bases and J gave up 7 bases; unmatched junction bases: 8. The germline V gene has CDR1 GTSNPN and CDR2 SVGIG (reference sequence). The CDR3 has 14 residues. The CDR3 DNA is TGTGCCTGGGGTGGGCAGGGGGAGAATTCACCCCTCCACTTT. Protein sequence: CAWGGQGENSPLHF.

This rearrangement joins TRBV15 to TRBJ1-3; weak D call: TRBD1 (5 bases). CDR3 length equals 15 residues. Germline V lookup: CDR1 LNHNV, CDR2 YYDKDF (reference sequence). V was shortened by 0 bases and J by 1 base, with 7 bases between the two germline ends. The CDR3 DNA reads as TGTGCCACCAGCAGAGAATGGGGGTCTGGAAACACCATATATTTT. This codes for CATSREWGSGNTIYF.

This clone has more than one count but fewer than ten. The chain combines TRBV7-8 with TRBJ2-5, with D perhaps assigned TRBD1 or TRBD2 (5 bases each). V lost 5 bases and J lost 1, with 17 bases in between. The CDR3 spans 16 residues. Germline V lookup: CDR1 SGHVS, CDR2 FQNEAQ. Here the CDR3 reads CASSQGVGAAQETQYF. Here the CDR3 DNA reads TGTGCCAGCAGCCAAGGGGTGGGAGCGGCCCAAGAGACCCAGTACTTC.

The chain combines TRBV6-6 with TRBJ2-7; possibly TRBD1 for D (6 bases). V gave up 2 bases and J gave up 7 bases, with 12 bases separating them. CDR1 MNHNY and CDR2 SVGAGI come from the germline V gene (reference sequence). The CDR3 has 13 residues. The CDR3 sequence is CASSYIRGGEQYF. Here the CDR3 DNA reads TGTGCCAGCAGTTACATCAGGGGTGGAGAGCAGTACTTC.

This clone was observed a handful of times. The CDR3 nucleotides read TGCGCCAGCACCTCCTTAGGCCCCCCAGAGACCCAGTACTTC. This gives the protein CASTSLGPPETQYF. The rearrangement uses TRBV5-1 and TRBJ2-5; no firm D call. The CDR3 length is 14 residues. Between the trimmed V and J ends, which lost 6 bases and 4 bases, there was a span of 16 bases. CDR1 and CDR2 (germline): SGHRS, YFSETQ.

V and J are TRBV4-3 and TRBJ2-3, with 8 positions matching TRBD2. The CDR3 consists of 14 residues. V was pared by 0 bases and J by 8 bases, with 4 bases of the junction left unmatched. Germline values: CDR1 LGHNA, CDR2 YSLEER. CDR3 sequence: CASSQESGGTTQYF. CDR3 coding DNA: TGCGCCAGCAGCCAAGAATCGGGGGGGACTACGCAGTATTTT.

This clone was seen a single time. The V and J genes are TRBV6-5 and TRBJ1-1; D unresolved. This CDR3 has 15 amino acids. Germline loops: CDR1 MNHEY, CDR2 SVGAGI. Trimming stripped 6 bases from V and 1 base from J, with 15 bases between. The CDR3 reads CASRKDTLANTEAFF. The CDR3 region has the DNA TGTGCCAGCAGAAAAGACACCTTAGCGAACACTGAAGCTTTCTTT.

This clone is judged medium-sized. The chain carries TRBV5-1 and TRBJ1-1, with D perhaps TRBD1 (6 bases). The CDR3 has 13 residues. Deletions cut 3 bases from V and 1 base from J, with 7 bases between. Looked up from germline, CDR1 is SGHRS and CDR2 is YFSETQ. The CDR3 nucleotides are TGCGCCAGCAGCTCGGGACAGAACACTGAAGCTTTCTTT. It codes for CASSSGQNTEAFF.

In its sample, this clone is medium-sized. The sample has other DNA sequences that encode this CDR3 too. This rearrangement joins TRBV11-2 to TRBJ2-7; TRBD1 matches at 7 bases. Germline V gene lookup returns CDR1 SGHAT and CDR2 FQNNGV. The V segment lost 0 bases and the J segment 3 bases; nucleotides outside the gene matches: 5. This CDR3 region has 15 residues. In nucleotides, the CDR3 is TGTGCCAGCAGCTTAGATCGAGGGGGCCGCTACGAGCAGTACTTC. Translated, it gives CASSLDRGGRYEQYF.

The rearrangement links TRBV28 to TRBJ1-1; D is unclear. The V and J ends lost 2 bases and 5 bases respectively, with 6 bases between them. Germline values: CDR1 MDHEN, CDR2 SYDVKM. The CDR3 extends over 12 amino acids. CDR3 sequence: CASSLPGTEAFF. For the CDR3, the DNA is TGTGCCAGCAGTTTACCGGGGACTGAAGCTTTCTTT.

This sequence joins TRBV6-2 or TRBV6-3 and TRBJ2-2; D remains unclear. Trimming stripped 0 bases from V and 4 bases from J, with 12 bases between. This CDR3 is 16 amino acids long. Germline V gives CDR1 MNHEY, CDR2 SVGEGT. This CDR3 is CASSYSALGPTGELFF. DNA for the CDR3: TGTGCCAGCAGTTACTCAGCCCTAGGCCCCACCGGGGAGCTGTTTTTT.

The chain carries TRBV7-8 and TRBJ2-7; 7 bases match TRBD2. This CDR3 contains 17 residues. The V gene end was trimmed by 1 base and the J gene end by 6 bases; junction bases not matched to a gene: 15. Germline-derived CDR1 and CDR2 are SGHVS and FQNEAQ. This CDR3 is CASSLVGGKTLSSEQYF. The CDR3 DNA is TGTGCCAGCAGCTTAGTGGGGGGGAAAACGCTCAGCTCCGAGCAGTACTTC. The entire variable domain, with the rest obtained from reference TRBV7-8 and TRBJ2-7, is as follows: GAGVSQSPRYKVAKRGQDVALRCDPISGHVSLFWYQQALGQGPEFLTYFQNEAQLDKSGLPSDRFFAERPEGSVSTLKIQRTQQEDSAVYLCASSLVGGKTLSSEQYFGPGTRLTVT.